This T cell receptor (beta chain) was recorded in a study of graft-versus-host responses after intestinal transplantation (dated by TCRdb to about 2021). Study-wide context: Multivisceral, liver-intestinal, or isolated intestinal transplants were received by the recipients. Every recipient was given anti-thymocyte globulin induction, then maintenance tacrolimus and steroids for about three years. Graft-versus-host and host-versus-graft alloreactive T cell clones were tracked in the graft, circulation and bone marrow after intestinal transplantation using bulk TCR-beta CDR3 sequencing. Alloreactive clones were identified by sequencing pre-transplant mixed lymphocyte reaction products and comparing these products with unstimulated pre-transplant donor and recipient T cells. Of the roughly 24 intestinal transplant recipients enrolled in the cohort, one of whom was a retransplant, 3 patients without pretransplant specimens were excluded. Donor T cell macrochimerism was defined as a peak of at least 4% donor T cells among recipient peripheral blood mononuclear cells. Samples from three later patients were sequenced in-house on an Illumina MiSeq with MiXCR processing rather than by the commercial service. Broad study findings and their caveats: High GvH to HvG T cell clonal ratios were observed in the allografts of patients with donor T cell macrochimerism. Conclusions were limited by the relatively low number and heterogeneity of intestinal transplant patients. Early after transplant, peak levels of circulating GvH clones were found to be associated with declines in HvG clones. GvH clones were detected in recipient bone marrow, and some appeared earlier in ileal mucosa or blood, consistent with an intestinal mucosal origin.

Comment on this clone: Its binding antigen is unknown. No base quality values were provided; no much bigger clone lies one nucleotide off.

This sample's time point label indicates: cells obtained before transplantation from donor or recipient. CD3+CD4+ and CD3+CD8+ populations were FACS-sorted from unstimulated pre-transplant donor and recipient cells taken from spleen or lymph nodes. Based on the germline V gene, the CDR1 and CDR2 sequences are SGHTA and FQGNSA. The CDR3 goes from the cysteine to the phenylalanine over 16 residues. Of the read, only the CDR3 DNA is kept; its 48 bases are in frame from base 1. Between the V and J ends, shortened by 2 bases and 6 bases respectively, the junction contains 18 bases. The library was produced with the immunoSEQ multiplex PCR assay. In most patients, genomic DNA was isolated using the Qiagen DNeasy Blood and Tissue Kit and sent frozen to Adaptive Biotechnologies for TCR sequencing. For most patients, genomic DNA was subjected to high-throughput TCR-beta CDR3 sequencing by Adaptive Biotechnologies. As for how the authors treated the data: TCR sequencing data were retrieved from Adaptive's ImmunoSEQ software for 15 to 20 patients, whereas three other patients were processed with MiXCR and VDJtools. CD4 versus CD8 sorting errors were corrected by removing sequences found in both subsets at a frequency ratio below 5:1. CDR3 nucleotide sequences shared between donor and recipient were removed because their origin could not be assigned. To be classed as alloreactive, a clone needed at least 2-fold expansion over unstimulated cells and a minimum CFSE-low frequency of 0.002% (template counts) or 0.001% (read counts). Clones detected in sequenced pre-transplant spleen, lymph node, or MLR CFSE-low populations of the donor or recipient were defined as mappable. Cumulative frequency of alloreactive clones was calculated as a percentage of all sequences weighted by copy number. Drawn from immuneACCESS, this table holds only the in-frame rearrangements with V and J called that TCRdb kept. Clones are partly lost; checked studies trace under half to an unresolved V gene and leave the rest unexplained. The D gene and trimming were derived from the DNA, and the V and J assignments and clone size from that table. The sample has tens of thousands of clones on record, 85% to 95% of them singletons. The ten largest clonotypes hold 0.45% to 0.6% of the sample.

The rearrangement joined TRBV7-2 to TRBJ2-3, with the D gene call left open. The receptor was isolated from a human donor who received an intestinal transplant. The source was unstimulated CD8+ T cells sorted from spleen or lymph node cells, collected before intestinal transplant. The DNA sequence follows: TGTGCCAGCAGCTTATCGGCTAGTTTTTTTTCCGATACGCAGTATTTT. Its coded protein is CASSLSASFFSDTQYF.